The T cell receptor (beta chain) under discussion was sequenced for a study of shared clonotypes between healthy human individuals. Whole-study results and caveats: Generation of non-shared clonotypes was less probable than generation of clonotypes shared by all four donors. Around 5.3% of naive CD4 clonotypes were shared across four donors.

This clone was seen a handful of times. Its specificity is not known. The test was conducted at deep level. Generated by immunoSEQ multiplex PCR, the TCRdb table keeps only in-frame clones and is missing some. Of 730,000 or so clones listed, approximately 75% are singletons. The trim removed 6 bases at V and 2 bases at J, leaving 4 bases unmatched. The CDR3 is 14 amino acids. Germline CDR1 SQVTM, CDR2 ANQGSEA. The specimen was memory CD4+ T cells sorted from blood. The sample's subset: CD45RA-negative fraction. This chain uses TRBV29-1 with TRBJ2-6; the match to TRBD1 covers 7 bases. The receptor's source is a woman younger than 45 in good health. CDR3 nucleotide sequence: TGCAGCGTCATCAGGGGGACTGGGGCCAACGTCCTGACTTTC. Residues: CSVIRGTGANVLTF.